This TCR beta chain was obtained from a study of OX40 agonist ivuxolimab in advanced cancers. For the study at large: Averaging approximately 60 years in age, with a range of about 23 to 79, the cohort was approximately 87% male. Enrollees could have had prior anti-PD-1, anti-PD-L1 or anti-CTLA-4 therapy, which around 40% had received.

TCRdb keeps only in-frame clones here, not all; method: immunoSEQ multiplex PCR. The sample contains 40,000 to 45,000 clones, just under 90% of which appear only once. Whole-study results and caveats: Expansion of clones was among the lowest in partial responders at 0.1-3.0 mg/kg.

For this clone: The target antigen is unknown.

Autoimmune disease history or systemic immunosuppression led to patient exclusion. The starting material was CD4+ or CD8+ T cells sorted from blood, obtained in a trial of the OX40 agonist ivuxolimab. The sequence came from an adult with an advanced solid tumor such as melanoma, head and neck, liver or kidney cancer.

The CDR3 is CATRLAGGLQYF. CDR3 in DNA: TGTGCCACCAGACTAGCGGGAGGGTTGCAGTACTTC. This sequence joins TRBV28 and TRBJ2-7, with 14 bases fitting TRBD2. Trimming cost V 10 bases and J 9 bases; bases outside gene matches: 5. Germline V lookup: CDR1 MDHEN, CDR2 SYDVKM. This CDR3 has 12 residues.